Listed below are T cell receptor beta chains from one sample, sequenced in a study of CD8+ T cells in alopecia areata. The data were produced by immunoSEQ multiplex PCR, yet TCRdb's version contains in-frame clones alone and is incomplete. The data show roughly 120,000 clones, under 60% seen once. This specimen consisted of CD8+ T cells sorted from blood, obtained at week 24, from a patient treated with tofacitinib. These TCRs come from a human donor with alopecia areata. The CDR3 runs from the conserved cysteine through the conserved F or W. The order of the fields is J gene, D gene, V gene, CDR3 length, clone size, CDR3 protein, CDR3 DNA. A D gene is named only where the DNA matches it firmly. Where a row states a size, it is once, few, many or the class of an expanded clone; other rows omit it.

TRBJ1-4	TRBD1	TRBV11-2	17	few	CASSLGPGQGADEKLFF	TGTGCCAGCAGCTTAGGACCGGGACAGGGGGCCGATGAAAAACTGTTTTTT
TRBJ2-5	TRBD1	TRBV7-8	15	.	CASSFRDRSQETQYF	TGTGCCAGCAGCTTCCGGGACAGAAGTCAAGAGACCCAGTACTTC
TRBJ2-3	.	TRBV5-1	15	.	CASQRRGTSTDTQYF	TGCGCCAGCCAGAGGAGGGGAACTAGCACAGATACGCAGTATTTT
TRBJ1-6	.	TRBV6-1	13	few	CASSDSTNSPLHF	TGTGCCAGCAGTGACTCGACAAATTCACCCCTCCACTTT
TRBJ2-3	.	TRBV7-8	15	.	CASSLGLGTSDTQYF	TGTGCCAGCAGCTTAGGGCTCGGGACTTCGGATACGCAGTATTTT
TRBJ2-7	.	TRBV6-1	15	once	CASSDGVLELYEQYF	TGTGCCAGCAGTGATGGGGTATTGGAACTGTACGAGCAGTACTTC
TRBJ1-5	.	TRBV27	14	.	CASRVTGSNQPQHF	TGTGCCAGCAGGGTGACAGGTTCCAATCAGCCCCAGCATTTT
TRBJ2-7	TRBD1	TRBV30	19	.	CAWSVAGTDGPGAYYEQYF	TGTGCCTGGAGTGTGGCCGGGACAGATGGGCCTGGGGCATACTACGAGCAGTACTTC
TRBJ2-5	TRBD2	TRBV6-5	15	.	CASSYAGTSQETQYF	TGTGCCAGCAGTTACGCCGGGACTAGTCAAGAGACCCAGTACTTC
TRBJ1-1	TRBD1	TRBV7-9	13	.	CASSPGGSTEAFF	TGTGCCAGCAGCCCAGGGGGGAGTACTGAAGCTTTCTTT
TRBJ1-1	.	TRBV30	11	.	CAWSGSVEAFF	TGTGCCTGGAGCGGGTCAGTTGAAGCTTTCTTT
TRBJ2-7	.	TRBV29-1	12	.	CSVEDQGNEQYF	TGCAGCGTTGAAGATCAAGGGAACGAGCAGTACTTC
TRBJ1-2	TRBD1	TRBV15	13	few	CATSRGTGYGYTF	TGTGCCACCAGCAGAGGGACAGGCTATGGCTACACCTTC
TRBJ2-3	TRBD2	TRBV9	15	.	CASSVGSSGSDTQYF	TGTGCCAGCAGCGTAGGGTCTAGCGGATCAGATACGCAGTATTTT
TRBJ2-7	TRBD2	TRBV13	15	few	CASSLVSGEGYEQYF	TGTGCCAGCAGCTTAGTTAGCGGGGAAGGCTACGAGCAGTACTTC
TRBJ2-7	.	TRBV5-6	13	.	CASSLMDKDEQYF	TGTGCCAGCAGCTTGATGGACAAAGACGAGCAGTACTTC
TRBJ2-4	TRBD2	TRBV10-3	12	.	CAISPTSYPQYF	TGTGCCATCAGCCCGACTAGCTATCCTCAGTACTTC
TRBJ2-1	.	TRBV6-5	13	.	CASSYGAGKERFF	TGTGCCAGCAGTTACGGGGCGGGGAAGGAGAGGTTCTTC